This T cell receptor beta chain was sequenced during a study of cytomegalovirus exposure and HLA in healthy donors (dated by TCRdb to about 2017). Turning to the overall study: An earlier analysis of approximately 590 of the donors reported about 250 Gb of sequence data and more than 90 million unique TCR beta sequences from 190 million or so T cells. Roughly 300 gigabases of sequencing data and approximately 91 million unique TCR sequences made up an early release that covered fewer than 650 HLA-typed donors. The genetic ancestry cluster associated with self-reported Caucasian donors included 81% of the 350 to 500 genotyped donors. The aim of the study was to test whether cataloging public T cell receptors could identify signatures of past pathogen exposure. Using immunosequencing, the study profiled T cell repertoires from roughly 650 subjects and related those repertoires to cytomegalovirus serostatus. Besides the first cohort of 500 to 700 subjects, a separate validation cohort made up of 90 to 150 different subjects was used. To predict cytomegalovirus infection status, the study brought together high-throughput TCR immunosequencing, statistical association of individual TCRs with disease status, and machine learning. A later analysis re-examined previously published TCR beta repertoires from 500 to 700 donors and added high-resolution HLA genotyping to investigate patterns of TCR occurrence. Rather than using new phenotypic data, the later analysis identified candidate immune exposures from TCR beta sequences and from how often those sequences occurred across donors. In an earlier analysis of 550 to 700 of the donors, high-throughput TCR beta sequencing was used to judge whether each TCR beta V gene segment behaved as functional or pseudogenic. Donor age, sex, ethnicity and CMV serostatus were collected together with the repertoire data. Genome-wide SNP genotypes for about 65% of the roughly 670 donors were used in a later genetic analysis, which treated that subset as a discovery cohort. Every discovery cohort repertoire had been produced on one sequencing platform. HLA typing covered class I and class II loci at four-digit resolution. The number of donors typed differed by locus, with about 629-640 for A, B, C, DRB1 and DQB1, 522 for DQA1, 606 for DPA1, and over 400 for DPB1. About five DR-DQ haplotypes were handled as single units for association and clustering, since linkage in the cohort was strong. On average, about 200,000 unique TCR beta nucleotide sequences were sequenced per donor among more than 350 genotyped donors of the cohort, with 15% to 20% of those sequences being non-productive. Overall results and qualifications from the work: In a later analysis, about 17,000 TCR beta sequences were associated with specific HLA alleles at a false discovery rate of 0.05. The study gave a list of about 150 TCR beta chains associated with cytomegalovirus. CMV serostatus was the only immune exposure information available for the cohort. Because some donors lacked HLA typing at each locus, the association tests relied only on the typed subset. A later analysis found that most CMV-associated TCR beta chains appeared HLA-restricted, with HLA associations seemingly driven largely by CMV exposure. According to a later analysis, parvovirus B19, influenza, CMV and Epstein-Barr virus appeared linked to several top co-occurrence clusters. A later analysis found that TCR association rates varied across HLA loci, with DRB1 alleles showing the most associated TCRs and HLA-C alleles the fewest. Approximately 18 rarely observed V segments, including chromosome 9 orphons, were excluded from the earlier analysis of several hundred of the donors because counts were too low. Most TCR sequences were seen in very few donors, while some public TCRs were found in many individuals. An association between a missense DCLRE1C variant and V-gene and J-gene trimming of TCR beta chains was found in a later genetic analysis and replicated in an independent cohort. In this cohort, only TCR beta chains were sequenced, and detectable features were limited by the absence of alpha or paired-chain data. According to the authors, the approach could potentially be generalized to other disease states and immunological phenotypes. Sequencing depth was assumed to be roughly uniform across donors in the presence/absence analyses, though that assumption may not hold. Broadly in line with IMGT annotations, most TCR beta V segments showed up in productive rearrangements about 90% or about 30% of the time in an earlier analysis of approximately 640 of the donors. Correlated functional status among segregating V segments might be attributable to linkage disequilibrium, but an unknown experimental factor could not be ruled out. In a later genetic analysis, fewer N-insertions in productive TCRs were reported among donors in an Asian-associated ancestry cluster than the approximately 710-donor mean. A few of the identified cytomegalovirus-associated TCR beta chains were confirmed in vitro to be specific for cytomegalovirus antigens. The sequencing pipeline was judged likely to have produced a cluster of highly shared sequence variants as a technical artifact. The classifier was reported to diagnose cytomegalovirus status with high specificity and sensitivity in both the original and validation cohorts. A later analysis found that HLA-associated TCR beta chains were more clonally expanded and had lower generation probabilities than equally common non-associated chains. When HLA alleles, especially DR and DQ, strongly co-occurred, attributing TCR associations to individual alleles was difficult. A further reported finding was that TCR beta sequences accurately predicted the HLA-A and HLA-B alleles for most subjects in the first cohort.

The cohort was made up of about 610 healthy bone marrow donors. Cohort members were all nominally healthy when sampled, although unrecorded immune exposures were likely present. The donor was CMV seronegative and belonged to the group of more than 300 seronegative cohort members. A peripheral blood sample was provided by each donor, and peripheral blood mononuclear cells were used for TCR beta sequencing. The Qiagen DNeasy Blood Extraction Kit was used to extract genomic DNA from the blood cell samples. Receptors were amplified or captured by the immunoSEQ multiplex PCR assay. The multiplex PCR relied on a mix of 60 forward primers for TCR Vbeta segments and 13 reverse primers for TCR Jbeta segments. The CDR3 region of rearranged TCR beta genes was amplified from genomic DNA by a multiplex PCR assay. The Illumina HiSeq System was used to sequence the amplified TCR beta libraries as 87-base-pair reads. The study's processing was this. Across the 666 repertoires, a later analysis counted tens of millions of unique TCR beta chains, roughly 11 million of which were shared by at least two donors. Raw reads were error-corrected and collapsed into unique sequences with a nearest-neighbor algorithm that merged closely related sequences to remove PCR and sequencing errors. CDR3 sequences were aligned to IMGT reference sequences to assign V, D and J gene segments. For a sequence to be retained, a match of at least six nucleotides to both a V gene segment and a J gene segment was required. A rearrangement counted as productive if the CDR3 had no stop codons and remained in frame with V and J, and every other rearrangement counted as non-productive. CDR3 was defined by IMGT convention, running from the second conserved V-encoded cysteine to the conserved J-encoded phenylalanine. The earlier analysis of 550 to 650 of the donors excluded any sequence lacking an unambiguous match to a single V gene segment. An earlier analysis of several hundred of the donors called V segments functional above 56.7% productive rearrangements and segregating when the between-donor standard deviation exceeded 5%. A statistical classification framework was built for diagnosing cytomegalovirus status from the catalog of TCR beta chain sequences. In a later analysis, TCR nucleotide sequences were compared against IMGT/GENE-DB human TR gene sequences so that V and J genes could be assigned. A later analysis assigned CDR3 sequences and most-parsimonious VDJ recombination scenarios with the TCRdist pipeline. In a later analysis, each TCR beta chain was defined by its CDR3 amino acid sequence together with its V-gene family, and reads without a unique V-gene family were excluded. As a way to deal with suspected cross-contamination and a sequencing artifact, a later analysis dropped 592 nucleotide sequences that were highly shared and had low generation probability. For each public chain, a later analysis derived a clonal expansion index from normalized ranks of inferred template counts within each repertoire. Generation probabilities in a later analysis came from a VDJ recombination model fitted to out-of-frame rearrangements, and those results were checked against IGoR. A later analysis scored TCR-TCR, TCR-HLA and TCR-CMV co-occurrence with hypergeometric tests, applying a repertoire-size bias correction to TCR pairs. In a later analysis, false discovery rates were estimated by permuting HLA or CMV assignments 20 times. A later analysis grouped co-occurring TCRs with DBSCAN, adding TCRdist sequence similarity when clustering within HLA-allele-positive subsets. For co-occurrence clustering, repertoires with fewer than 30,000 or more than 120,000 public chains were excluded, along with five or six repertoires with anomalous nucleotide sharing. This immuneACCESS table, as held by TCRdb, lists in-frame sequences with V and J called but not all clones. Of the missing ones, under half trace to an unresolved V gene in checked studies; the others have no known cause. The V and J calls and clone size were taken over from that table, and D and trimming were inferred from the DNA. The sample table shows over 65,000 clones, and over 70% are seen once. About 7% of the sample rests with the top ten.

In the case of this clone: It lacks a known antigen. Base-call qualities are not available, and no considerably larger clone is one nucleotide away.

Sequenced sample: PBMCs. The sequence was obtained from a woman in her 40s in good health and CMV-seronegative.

The CDR3 loop reads CASSESLAGEGEQYF. DNA sequence: TGCGCCAGCAGCGAGTCACTAGCGGGAGAGGGGGAGCAGTACTTC. The rearranged segments are TRBV5-1 and TRBJ2-7; TRBD2 aligns with 11 central bases. V ends up 4 bases short and J 7 bases short, with an unmatched junction base count of 10. The germline V gene specifies SGHRS as CDR1 and YFSETQ as CDR2. There are 15 amino acids in the CDR3, from cysteine to phenylalanine inclusive. The DNA shown is the 45-base CDR3, in frame from base 1.